These 17 T cell receptor beta chains came from one sample sequenced in a study of blood T cell repertoires in COVID-19. Here immunoSEQ multiplex PCR was the method, and the copy in TCRdb shows in-frame clones only, minus some. Among approximately 96,000 clones listed, 90% to 95% were seen once. The source material was peripheral blood. The receptors stem from a human donor with active COVID-19. The donor label of this sample is uncertain.

Notes on this clone: Distinct nucleotide sequences in the sample also encode this CDR3. The chain couples TRBV18 to TRBJ2-7; TRBD1 aligns across 8 bases. With V trimmed by 6 bases and J by 5 bases, 9 bases remained unmatched. Per germline, CDR1 KGHSH and CDR2 LQKENI. This CDR3 has 14 residues. The CDR3 DNA reads as TGTGCCAGCTCCCCGCCCGGACAGGGCAACGAGCAGTACTTC. It yields the protein CASSPPGQGNEQYF.

CDR3 DNA sequence: TGTGCCAGCTCAGCGACGCGGGCAGATACGCAGTATTTT. It translates to CASSATRADTQYF. V gene TRBV18 combines with J gene TRBJ2-3; TRBD2 is a possible D gene (5 bases). Germline CDR1 is KGHSH and CDR2 is LQKENI. V lost 5 bases, J lost 4 bases, and 10 bases lay in between. There are 13 residues in the CDR3.

This chain uses TRBV5-1 with TRBJ2-1; 9 bases match TRBD2. V was clipped by 3 bases and J by 7 bases; unmatched bases: 11. Germline V gives CDR1 SGHRS, CDR2 YFSETQ. The CDR3 contains 16 residues. CDR3 nucleotides: TGCGCCAGCAGCTCCCCCCGGCGGGGGGGAGAGAATGAGCAGTTCTTC. Its translation: CASSSPRRGGENEQFF.

This chain's CDR3 is CASSLAPAGGGYTF. The CDR3 DNA sequence: TGTGCCAGTAGCCTCGCCCCCGCTGGCGGTGGCTACACCTTC. This chain connects TRBV19 to TRBJ1-2; D uncertain. Trimming removed 6 bases from V and 7 bases from J, with 18 bases in between. Germline V gene data show CDR1 as LNHDA and CDR2 as SQIVND (reference sequence). The CDR3 is 14 amino acids.

The V call is TRBV27, the J call TRBJ2-7; 14 nucleotides agree with TRBD2. Germline values: CDR1 MNHEY, CDR2 SMNVEV (reference sequence). CDR3 length equals 14 residues. After removal of 10 bases from V and 4 bases from J, the junction contained 6 bases not matched to a gene. Here the CDR3 reads CATQGTSGRYEQYF. The CDR3 coding sequence is TGTGCCACGCAAGGGACTAGCGGGAGATACGAGCAGTACTTC.

CDR3 DNA: TGTGCCACCAGCAGAGATACAGTTAGGGAGGAAGCTTTCTTT. Amino acid sequence: CATSRDTVREEAFF. V gene TRBV15 combines with J gene TRBJ1-1; D is unresolved. V was cut by 0 bases and J by 8 bases, with 13 bases left in between. The CDR3 is 14 residues long. Germline values: CDR1 LNHNV, CDR2 YYDKDF (reference sequence).

This rearrangement joins TRBV18 to TRBJ2-3; no clear D gene. V was pared by 6 bases and J by 7 bases, with 8 bases between. CDR1 is KGHSH and CDR2 is LQKENI in the germline V gene. The CDR3 has 11 residues. CDR3 sequence (DNA): TGTGCCAGCTCTTCTAGTAATACGCAGTATTTT. It is translated as CASSSSNTQYF.

The V call is TRBV4-3, the J call TRBJ1-3, with D uncertain. CDR1 and CDR2 (germline): LGHNA, YSLEER. The ends were cut back, 0 bases at V and 6 bases at J, with 12 bases in the middle. This CDR3 is 15 amino acids long. CDR3 in amino acids: CASSQDGIAVNTIYF. As DNA, the CDR3 is TGCGCCAGCAGCCAAGATGGCATTGCGGTAAACACCATATATTTT.

J is TRBJ2-5 and V is TRBV3-1 (or the pseudogene TRBV3-2); TRBD2 agrees at 7 bases. Germline V CDR1 and CDR2: LGHDT, YNNKEL (reference sequence). V trimming: 8 bases; J trimming: 1 base; junction bases outside the gene matches: 4. This CDR3 is 13 amino acids long. Here the CDR3 DNA reads TGTGCCAGCTCGCGGGGGATCCAAGAGACCCAGTACTTC. Translating gives CASSRGIQETQYF.

The chain combines TRBV5-1 with TRBJ2-3, with D perhaps matching TRBD2 (6 bases). This CDR3 is 13 amino acids long. CDR1 is SGHRS, CDR2 YFSETQ, per germline. V lost 0 bases and J lost 4, with 6 bases in between. The CDR3 loop reads CASSLGLADTQYF. For the CDR3, the DNA is TGCGCCAGCAGCTTGGGACTAGCAGATACGCAGTATTTT.

J is TRBJ1-5 and V is TRBV5-6, with TRBD1 matching 8 bases. This CDR3 contains 15 residues. Germline loops: CDR1 SGHDT, CDR2 YYEEEE. V dropped 0 bases and J dropped 6; count of bases not matched to a gene: 5. DNA for the CDR3: TGTGCCAGCAGCTTGGGACAGGGGATGGGTCAGCCCCAGCATTTT. This translates into CASSLGQGMGQPQHF.

This chain joins TRBV14 and TRBJ1-5; no definite D call. The CDR3 runs to 13 residues. Between the trimmed V and J ends, which lost 1 base and 3 bases, there was a span of 4 bases. CDR1 is SGHDN and CDR2 is FVKESK in the germline V gene. As DNA, the CDR3 is TGTGCCAGCAGCCAAGCACACAATCAGCCCCAGCATTTT. Encoded protein: CASSQAHNQPQHF.

On this clone: The junction does not match germline at one end; this may be a read error. The genes are TRBV6-5 and TRBJ2-7; D gene ambiguous. CDR3 length equals 13 residues. CDR1 is MNHEY, CDR2 SVGAGI, per germline. The chain's CDR3 is CASSTTPAYVQYF. CDR3 in DNA: TGTGCCAGCAGTACGACTCCTGCCTACGTGCAGTACTTC.

The V gene is TRBV6-6, the J gene TRBJ2-5; 9 bases fit TRBD1. V gave up 5 bases and J gave up 3 bases; unmatched junction bases: 4. The CDR3 is 14 residues long. Germline V gene lookup returns CDR1 MNHNY and CDR2 SVGAGI (reference sequence). CDR3 in DNA: TGTGCCAGCAGTCCCCGGGACAGGGAAGAGACCCAGTACTTC. Translated, it gives CASSPRDREETQYF.

The chain carries TRBV11-2 and TRBJ1-5; D is perhaps TRBD1 (5 bases). CDR3 length: 16 residues. Trimming cost V 6 bases and J 1 base, with 16 bases left between them. CDR1 and CDR2 (germline): SGHAT, FQNNGV. The CDR3 sequence: CASSLGGSYSNQPQHF. CDR3 sequence (DNA): TGTGCCAGCAGTCTGGGGGGGAGTTACAGCAATCAGCCCCAGCATTTT.

This chain uses TRBV7-9 with TRBJ2-2, with 11 bases matching TRBD1. Trimming at V came to 5 bases and at J to 3 bases, leaving 8 bases not matched to a gene. Germline V gene sequence: CDR1 SEHNR, CDR2 FQNEAQ (reference sequence). CDR3 size: 17 residues. The CDR3 here is CASSAGQGVKYTGELFF. The CDR3 coding sequence is TGTGCCAGCAGCGCGGGACAGGGGGTAAAGTACACCGGGGAGCTGTTTTTT.

The rearrangement links TRBV6-1 to TRBJ2-7; 7 bases line up with TRBD1. CDR1 is MNHNS and CDR2 is SASEGT in the germline V gene. With V trimmed by 0 bases and J by 6 bases, 14 bases remained unmatched. The length of the CDR3 is 17 residues. CDR3 protein: CASSEAPTGRSGAEQYF. CDR3 nucleotides: TGTGCCAGCAGTGAAGCGCCGACAGGGAGATCTGGGGCCGAGCAGTACTTC.